Given below is one T cell receptor beta chain in context. This record comes from a study of Ad26.COV2.S vaccination and SARS-CoV-2 variants. The germline V gene has CDR1 MNHEY and CDR2 SMNVEV (reference sequence). V lost 0 bases, J lost 9 bases, and 18 bases lay in between. The CDR3 is 15 residues long. The treatment here: about 20 received Ad26.COV2.S at low or high dose, single or two shots; about 5 received placebo; per-sample allocation not given. Day 63 following the first vaccine or placebo injection was when the samples were taken. Assay: immunoSEQ multiplex PCR; the TCRdb copy retains only in-frame clones and omits some. Seen here are 410,000 or so clones, around 92% observed once, and the top ten hold around 1.7%.

The TCR sequence derives from a person between 18 and 65 years old who received the Ad26.COV2.S COVID-19 vaccine or a placebo. Sequencing used peripheral blood, obtained in a trial of Ad26.COV2.S vaccine versus placebo. V usage is TRBV27 and J usage is TRBJ2-7; D perhaps matches TRBD1 (6 bases). CDR3 bases: TGTGCCAGCAGTTTATCCCCCCTCGGACAGACTGGGCAGTACTTC. This encodes CASSLSPLGQTGQYF.